A selection of T cell receptor beta chains follows, all from one sample in a study of cytomegalovirus exposure and HLA in healthy donors. Only in-frame clones appear in the TCRdb table, and some are missing; sequencing was by immunoSEQ multiplex PCR. The sample lists 200,000 to 250,000 clones; around 80% were seen once. The sequenced material came from PBMCs. The source of these receptors is a man aged 40-49 years in good health and CMV-seronegative. The CDR3 runs from the conserved cysteine through the conserved F or W. D genes are given only for firm matches. Clone size is stated in some rows and not others, as once, few, many or a class when expanded.

abundance | j_gene | v_gene | d_gene | CDR3nt | CDR3aa
NA | TRBJ2-7 | TRBV5-1 | TRBD1 | TGCGCCAGCAGCTTGGGGGACAGGGGGCTAGGGGAGCAGTGCTTC | CASSLGDRGLGEQCF
NA | TRBJ2-1 | TRBV7-7 | TRBD2 | TGTGCCAGCAGCCGTAAAGCGGGAGGAGAGCAGTTCTTC | CASSRKAGGEQFF
once | TRBJ2-3 | TRBV9 | NA | TGTGCCAGCAGCGTAGCTGTCACTCCCACTAGCACAGATACGCAGTATTTT | CASSVAVTPTSTDTQYF
NA | TRBJ2-1 | TRBV15 | TRBD2 | TGTGCCACCAGCAGCGCGGGGGAGGTGCAGTTCTTC | CATSSAGEVQFF
once | TRBJ2-2 | TRBV5-1 | TRBD1 | TGCGCCAGCAGCTTGACCCCCACAGGGGGCCTGGCCGGGGAGCTGTTTTTT | CASSLTPTGGLAGELFF
NA | TRBJ1-2 | TRBV19 | NA | TGTGCCAGTAGTATGGCTGTTACAGTGAAAATGGGCTACACCTTC | CASSMAVTVKMGYTF
few | TRBJ2-1 | TRBV5-6 | NA | TGTGCCAGCAGCTTGCCATCAGCGCTAACCATCAATGAGCAGTTCTTC | CASSLPSALTINEQFF
NA | TRBJ2-3 | TRBV2 | TRBD2 | TGTGCCAGCACCAAGACACTAGCGGGAACAGATACGCAGTATTTT | CASTKTLAGTDTQYF
few | TRBJ2-2 | TRBV27 | NA | TGTGCCAGCAGTTTATTCGTGTCTACGTTAGAGCTGTTTTTT | CASSLFVSTLELFF
NA | TRBJ2-1 | TRBV10-3 | NA | TGTGCCATCAGGAGGACGGGGTGGTCGGATGAGCAGTTCTTC | CAIRRTGWSDEQFF
NA | TRBJ1-5 | TRBV4-1 | NA | TGCGCCAGCAGCCAAGAATGGTCGGTTCAGCCCCAGCATTTT | CASSQEWSVQPQHF
NA | TRBJ2-3 | TRBV4-3 | TRBD2 | TGCGCCAGCAGCCAAGGGGGAGGGGCCCCTAACACAGATACGCAGTATTTT | CASSQGGGAPNTDTQYF
NA | TRBJ1-6 | TRBV7-3 | NA | TGTGCCAGCAGGCAGGGGTCCTATAATTCACCCCTCCACTTT | CASRQGSYNSPLHF
NA | TRBJ1-1 | TRBV18 | TRBD1 | TGTGCCAGCTCACTCCGACAGGGGGTTGAAGCTTTCTTT | CASSLRQGVEAFF
NA | TRBJ1-6 | TRBV5-8 | NA | TGTGCCAGCAGCTTCGGGAGCTATAATTCACCCCTCCACTTT | CASSFGSYNSPLHF
few | TRBJ2-7 | TRBV5-5 | TRBD1 | TGTGCCAGCAGCTTGGTGGGACAGGGGAAAGGCGGGCAGTACTTC | CASSLVGQGKGGQYF
NA | TRBJ2-3 | TRBV12-5 | NA | TGTGCTAGTGGCAGGGACTTCGATACGCAGTATTTT | CASGRDFDTQYF
NA | TRBJ1-1 | TRBV19 | NA | TGTGCCAGTAGCAATGGGCTCAACCCTGGGGCGAACACTGAAGCTTTCTTT | CASSNGLNPGANTEAFF
NA | TRBJ2-5 | TRBV11-1 | TRBD1 | TGTGCCAGCAGCTTAGCCGCAGGGGGCCGGGAGACCCAGTACTTC | CASSLAAGGRETQYF
NA | TRBJ2-6 | TRBV13 | NA | TGTGCCAGCAGCTTCCCCCCGACAGTTATTACTGGGGCCAACGTCCTGACTTTC | CASSFPPTVITGANVLTF
NA | TRBJ2-3 | TRBV20-1 | NA | TGCAGTGCTCCGATCGGGGATACGCAGTATTTT | CSAPIGDTQYF
once | TRBJ2-3 | TRBV30 | TRBD2 | TGTGCCTGGAGTGTACGACTAGCGGGACCGATGAGCACAGATACGCAGTATTTT | CAWSVRLAGPMSTDTQYF
NA | TRBJ2-7 | TRBV5-1 | TRBD2 | TGCGCCAGCAGCCCAACTAGCGGGGACCACTACGAGCAGTACTTC | CASSPTSGDHYEQYF
NA | TRBJ2-1 | TRBV29-1 | TRBD1 | TGCAGCGTGACAGGGGGCAGGTCCTACAATGAGCAGTTCTTC | CSVTGGRSYNEQFF
NA | TRBJ2-1 | TRBV5-1 | TRBD2 | TGCGCCAGCAGCTTGGGATGGGCTAGCGGGGAGTACAATGAGCAGTTCTTC | CASSLGWASGEYNEQFF
NA | TRBJ2-7 | TRBV5-4 | NA | TGTGCCAGCAGATACGGGAGCGAGCAGTACTTC | CASRYGSEQYF
NA | TRBJ2-3 | TRBV7-6 | TRBD2 | TGTGCCAGCAGCCGCCCCACTAAGCGGGAGGGGGAAGATACGCAGTATTTT | CASSRPTKREGEDTQYF
NA | TRBJ2-2 | TRBV4-1 | NA | TGCGCCAGCAGCCAAGTTCTAGTCACCTCGAACACCGGGGAGCTGTTTTTT | CASSQVLVTSNTGELFF
few | TRBJ1-6 | TRBV5-4 | NA | TGTGCCAGCAGCATGAGAAGCTCCTATAATTCACCCCTCCACTTT | CASSMRSSYNSPLHF
NA | TRBJ1-1 | TRBV19 | TRBD1 | TGTGCCAGTAGTATGACAGGGGAGAGCACTGAAGCTTTCTTT | CASSMTGESTEAFF
NA | TRBJ2-7 | TRBV19 | TRBD2 | TGTGCCAGTAGTTATAGCGGGAGCTCCTACGAGCAGTACTTC | CASSYSGSSYEQYF
once | TRBJ1-5 | TRBV9 | TRBD1 | TGTGCCAGCAGCCCCTGGGACAGTTCCAATCAGCCCCAGCATTTT | CASSPWDSSNQPQHF
NA | TRBJ2-2 | TRBV5-1 | NA | TGCGCCAGCAGCTCAGACAGGGGAGGGACCGGGGAGCTGTTTTTT | CASSSDRGGTGELFF
few | TRBJ2-5 | TRBV28 | NA | TGTGCCAGCAGTTTTGGCAGGGCGGAGGAGACCCAGTACTTC | CASSFGRAEETQYF
NA | TRBJ2-7 | TRBV5-6 | NA | TGTGCCAGCAGCTTGGGAGGCGGGGCGGCCTACGAGCAGTACTTC | CASSLGGGAAYEQYF
few | TRBJ1-1 | TRBV6-5 | TRBD1 | TGTGCCAGCAAATTATGGGACAGGGCAAGCACTGAAGCTTTCTTT | CASKLWDRASTEAFF
NA | TRBJ1-1 | TRBV5-1 | NA | TGCGCCAGCAGCTTAGAGACAGGGAACACTGAAGCTTTCTTT | CASSLETGNTEAFF
NA | TRBJ1-2 | TRBV6-5 | TRBD1 | TGTGCCAGCATGGACAGGAACGACTATGGCTACACCTTC | CASMDRNDYGYTF
NA | TRBJ2-2 | TRBV4-1 | TRBD1 | TGCGCCAGCAGCCAAGGCGGGACCGGGACAGGGGGATACACCGGGGAGCTGTTTTTT | CASSQGGTGTGGYTGELFF
NA | TRBJ2-1 | TRBV6-1 | NA | TGTGCCAGCACTGGGACTTCTTCCCATGAGCAGTTCTTC | CASTGTSSHEQFF
NA | TRBJ2-6 | TRBV9 | NA | TGTGCCAGCAGCGTAGAGAGGGCTGGGGCCAACGTCCTGACTTTC | CASSVERAGANVLTF
NA | TRBJ1-2 | TRBV19 | TRBD1 | TGTGCCAGTAGTTGGGGACAGGGGCTGTACGGCTACACCTTC | CASSWGQGLYGYTF
NA | TRBJ1-2 | TRBV5-5 | TRBD1 | TGTGCCAGCAGCTTGGGGACAGGGGTTTATAGTGGCTACACCTTC | CASSLGTGVYSGYTF
NA | TRBJ2-2 | TRBV7-8 | TRBD1 | TGTGCCAGCAGCTTACCGGGACAGGGGAGGGTATCTTCCGGGGAGCTGTTTTTT | CASSLPGQGRVSSGELFF
NA | TRBJ2-7 | TRBV27 | NA | TGTGCCAGCAGTTTATCCCAAGCCGCCGGGTACGAGCAGTACTTC | CASSLSQAAGYEQYF
NA | TRBJ1-5 | TRBV7-9 | TRBD1 | TGTTCCAGCAGCCACAGCGGGGACAGGAATCAGCCCCAGCATTTT | CSSSHSGDRNQPQHF
NA | TRBJ2-7 | TRBV5-1 | TRBD1 | TGCGCCAGCACCATGACAGGGGGGTCCTACGAGCAGTACTTC | CASTMTGGSYEQYF
many | TRBJ2-7 | TRBV2 | NA | TGTGCCAGCCTTAGGAACGGCGGGTCCGGCGAGCAGTACTTC | CASLRNGGSGEQYF
few | TRBJ2-7 | TRBV28 | TRBD1 | TGTGCCAGCAGCCGCCGTCCGGGACAGGGCGACGAGCAGTACTTC | CASSRRPGQGDEQYF
NA | TRBJ2-7 | TRBV7-2 | TRBD2 | TGTGCCAGCTCCCGGGGGGGGAGCTCCTACGAGCAGTACTTC | CASSRGGSSYEQYF
NA | TRBJ2-2 | TRBV5-8 | TRBD1 | TGTGCCAGCAGCTTACCGAGGGACAGGATTAACACCGGGGAGCTGTTTTTT | CASSLPRDRINTGELFF
NA | TRBJ1-2 | TRBV30 | NA | TGTGCCTGGACTCGGTCGAGGTTTGGCTACACCTTC | CAWTRSRFGYTF
NA | TRBJ1-2 | TRBV19 | TRBD1 | TGTGCCAGTACCACCCAGGGGGGCTATGGCTACACCTTC | CASTTQGGYGYTF
few | TRBJ2-7 | TRBV19 | TRBD2 | TGTGCCAGTAGTTCGCGGGGGAGCTCCTACGAGCAGTACTTC | CASSSRGSSYEQYF
NA | TRBJ1-5 | TRBV19 | TRBD1 | TGTGCCAGTAGAAAGGACAGGGTCAGTCAGCCCCAGCATTTT | CASRKDRVSQPQHF